A single sample gave rise to the 19 T cell receptor beta chains below, sequenced in a study of shared clonotypes between healthy human individuals. Measured with immunoSEQ multiplex PCR; TCRdb has only the in-frame clones, and not every one. Of 550,000 to 600,000 clones listed, around 78% are singletons. Sequencing used PBMCs. All receptors derive from a middle-aged woman in good health. Some clones in this sample may be carry-over from other donors' samples.

The chain links TRBV10-3 to TRBJ1-1, with D unresolved. V lost 2 bases, J lost 0 bases, and 7 bases lay in between. The germline CDR1 and CDR2 sequences are ENHRY and SYGVKD. The CDR3 is made up of 14 amino acids. The CDR3 spells CAISETPMNTEAFF. In nucleotides, the CDR3 is TGTGCCATCAGTGAGACACCGATGAACACTGAAGCTTTCTTT.

In the case of this clone: A much larger clone lies a single base off, so this may be a read error. The rearrangement joins TRBV10-3 to TRBJ1-5; maybe TRBD1 (5 bases). Germline values: CDR1 ENHRY, CDR2 SYGVKD. The CDR3 extends over 16 amino acids. The CDR3 reads CAISESPGRSNQPRHF. CDR3 DNA: TGTGCCATCAGTGAGTCCCCGGGACGGAGCAATCAGCCCCGGCATTTT.

The chain recombines TRBV29-1 with TRBJ1-3; D remains ambiguous. Germline V gives CDR1 SQVTM, CDR2 ANQGSEA. The CDR3 contains 12 residues. With 5 bases removed from V and 0 bases from J, the gap between germline ends came to 5 bases. CDR3: CSVYSSGNTIYF. DNA of the CDR3: TGCAGCGTTTATAGCTCTGGAAACACCATATATTTT.

The V gene is TRBV7-9, the J gene TRBJ1-2; D might be TRBD1 (6 bases). This CDR3 spans 15 amino acids. With 1 base removed from V and 6 bases from J, the gap between germline ends came to 15 bases. The germline CDR1 and CDR2 sequences are SEHNR and FQNEAQ (reference sequence). CDR3 sequence reads: CASSLVQSGTHGYTF. CDR3 coding DNA: TGTGCCAGCAGCTTAGTTCAATCAGGGACACATGGCTACACCTTC.

This clone came up a few times. The chain joins TRBV7-9 to TRBJ1-6; D gene ambiguous. The CDR3 runs to 13 residues. Trimming took off 3 bases at V and 2 bases at J, with 2 bases between the two ends. Germline V gene sequence: CDR1 SEHNR, CDR2 FQNEAQ (reference sequence). The CDR3 region is CASSLTYNSPLHF. In DNA, the CDR3 is TGTGCCAGCAGCTTGACCTATAATTCACCCCTCCACTTT. The variable domain in full, completed from reference TRBV7-9 and TRBJ1-6, reads DTGVSQNPRHKITKRGQNVTFRCDPISEHNRLYWYRQTLGQGPEFLTYFQNEAQLEKSRLLSDRFSAERPKGSFSTLEIQRTEQGDSAMYLCASSLTYNSPLHFGNGTRLTVT.

This clone was seen a single time. The genes are TRBV7-2 and TRBJ1-2, with TRBD1 matching over 9 bases. J lost 5 bases, V lost 4 bases, and 5 bases had no gene match. Per germline, CDR1 SGHTA and CDR2 FQGNSA. The length of the CDR3 is 14 residues. CDR3 nucleotide sequence: TGTGCCAGCAGCTCCCGGGACAGGGAGTATGGCTACACCTTC. This sequence encodes CASSSRDREYGYTF.

The genes are TRBV10-1 and TRBJ2-7, with no clear D. V was trimmed by 3 bases and J by 0 bases, leaving 6 bases between them. The CDR3 spans 13 residues. Germline CDR1 and CDR2: WNHNN and SYGVQD (reference sequence). Written as DNA, the CDR3 is TGCGCCAGCAGTGAAGCTACCTCCTACGAGCAGTACTTC. This gives the protein CASSEATSYEQYF.

The CDR3 loop is CASSTYLAGAVIQYF. The CDR3 DNA reads TGTGCCAGCAGCACCTACCTAGCGGGAGCAGTCATTCAGTACTTC. V is TRBV11-2 and J is TRBJ2-4, with TRBD2 matching over 10 bases. The CDR3 is 15 amino acids. Germline-derived CDR1 and CDR2 are SGHAT and FQNNGV. V lost 5 bases and J lost 9; bases outside the gene matches: 10.

Regarding this clone: At one end the junction does not follow the germline gene, possibly because of a read error. V gene TRBV30 combines with J gene TRBJ1-2; D is unresolved. The CDR3 sequence is 13 residues long. The germline CDR1 and CDR2 sequences are GTSNPN and SVGIG (reference sequence). CDR3 residues: CAWSGKGVYGCTF. The CDR3, as DNA: TGTGCCTGGAGTGGGAAGGGAGTATATGGCTGCACCTTC. Drawing the rest from reference TRBV30 and TRBJ1-2, the complete variable domain is SQTIHQWPATLVQPVGSPLSLECTVEGTSNPNLYWYRQAAGRGLQLLFYSVGIGQISSEVPQNLSASRPQDRQFILSSKKLLLSDSGFYLCAWSGKGVYGCTFGSGTRLTVV.

This chain joins TRBV5-1 and TRBJ2-1; the match to TRBD2 covers 10 bases. Germline V gives CDR1 SGHRS, CDR2 YFSETQ. The ends lost 9 bases at V and 9 bases at J; junction bases unmatched: 12. The CDR3 is 14 residues long. CDR3 protein: CATGLASRGGEQFF. The CDR3 coding sequence is TGCGCCACGGGACTAGCGAGCCGAGGGGGTGAGCAGTTCTTC.

About this clone: This sequence may be a read error, since a much larger clone differs from it by one base. V is TRBV25-1 and J is TRBJ1-3, with D hard to call. Germline V gene sequence: CDR1 MGHDK, CDR2 SYGVNS. V was shortened by 2 bases and J by 0 bases, with 5 bases between the two germline ends. This CDR3 region has 14 residues. This chain's CDR3 is CASSELHSGNTIYF. In DNA, the CDR3 is TGTGCCAGCAGTGAACTCCACTCTGGAAACACCATATATTTT. Filled out from reference TRBV25-1 and TRBJ1-3, the complete variable domain reads EADIYQTPRYLVIGTGKKITLECSQTMGHDKMYWYQQDPGMELHLIHYSYGVNSTEKGDLSSESTVSRIRTEHFPLTLESARPSHTSQYLCASSELHSGNTIYFGEGSWLTVV.

The J gene is TRBJ1-2, the V gene TRBV19; TRBD1 is a possible D gene (6 bases). The CDR3 has 17 amino acids. Germline-derived CDR1 and CDR2 are LNHDA and SQIVND (reference sequence). V was cut by 1 base and J by 4 bases, with 19 bases left in between. The CDR3 coding sequence is TGTGCCAGTAGTATAGGCCTCTATGAGGGGACAACCTATGGCTACACCTTC. This gives the protein CASSIGLYEGTTYGYTF.

V usage is TRBV10-3 and J usage is TRBJ2-1, with D possibly being TRBD2 (6 bases). The CDR3 is 17 amino acids. Trimming left V 4 bases short and J 8 bases short, with 24 bases between. Germline V gene lookup returns CDR1 ENHRY and CDR2 SYGVKD. The CDR3 sequence is CAISAHPDSRGGDEQFF. CDR3 in DNA: TGTGCCATCAGTGCCCACCCGGATAGCCGTGGAGGGGATGAGCAGTTCTTC.

The rearrangement joins TRBV19 to TRBJ2-7; the D gene is possibly TRBD2 (6 bases). The length of the CDR3 is 14 residues. V dropped 5 bases and J dropped 3 bases, with 14 bases sitting between them. The germline gives CDR1 LNHDA, CDR2 SQIVND (reference sequence). CDR3 amino acids: CASSPRLEVYEQYF. CDR3 nucleotide sequence: TGTGCCAGTAGTCCGAGACTAGAGGTCTACGAGCAGTACTTC.

As DNA, the CDR3 is TGTGCCAGCAGCTTTCGTCCAAGCACAGATACGCAGTATTTT. Translation: CASSFRPSTDTQYF. This sequence joins TRBV7-3 and TRBJ2-3; D unclear. Germline CDR1 is SGHTA and CDR2 is FQGTGA. The CDR3 contains 14 residues. The ends were cut back, 3 bases at V and 0 bases at J, with 7 bases in the middle.

In this sample, this clone turned up many times. Other nucleotide sequences from this sample produce the same CDR3. The rearrangement joins TRBV7-9 to TRBJ2-7; D may be TRBD2 (6 bases). Deletions cut 7 bases from V and 1 base from J, with 14 bases between. This CDR3 is 14 amino acids long. Germline CDR1 is SEHNR and CDR2 is FQNEAQ (reference sequence). The CDR3 coding sequence is TGTGCCAGCACCACTGGGGGGAAATCCTACGAGCAGTACTTC. Translation: CASTTGGKSYEQYF.

J is TRBJ1-1 and V is TRBV6-6; possible D gene TRBD1, 5 bases. The CDR3 length is 15 residues. Germline CDR1 MNHNY, CDR2 SVGAGI (reference sequence). Deletions cut 1 base from V and 1 base from J, with 10 bases between. The CDR3 reads CASSYWGTTNTEAFF. In nucleotides, the CDR3 is TGTGCCAGCAGTTACTGGGGCACAACGAACACTGAAGCTTTCTTT.

The rearrangement links TRBV27 to TRBJ1-2; D may be TRBD1 (5 bases). Germline V lookup: CDR1 MNHEY, CDR2 SMNVEV (reference sequence). Trimming took off 5 bases at V and 2 bases at J, with 9 bases between the two ends. This CDR3 has 13 residues. The CDR3 sequence: CASSLGENYGYTF. The CDR3 nucleotides read TGTGCCAGCAGTCTGGGGGAGAACTATGGCTACACCTTC.

As for this clone: This likely traces to a read error, being one base from a far larger clone. Other nucleotide sequences in the sample specify the same CDR3. V and J are TRBV4-3 and TRBJ2-7, with 7 bases that match TRBD2. The V and J ends lost 1 base and 3 bases, in that order; junction bases with no gene match: 12. The CDR3 contains 17 residues. Germline CDR1 is LGHNA and CDR2 is YSLEER. CDR3 sequence: CASSQGAGSGVRYEQYF. Written as DNA, the CDR3 is TGCGCCAGCAGCCAAGGAGCGGGCAGCGGGGTTCGCTACGAGCAGTACTTC.